The T cell receptor (beta chain) under discussion was sequenced for a study of post-analysis software for immune sequencing data. Notes on the study in general: Normalized Chao1 diversity in multiple sclerosis patients fell significantly below that of controls. TRBV segments more frequent in patients than in controls numbered about five and included TRBV5-6, TRBV5-1 and TRBV20-1.

The TCR beta cDNA libraries contained unique molecular identifiers. TCRdb independently ran MiXCR on the PCR reads; one entry per CDR3 protein. The table shows around 160,000 distinct CDR3 sequences, with approximately 35% occurring only once. This clonotype was seen ten or more times. The antigen is not known. Germline values: CDR1 SQVTM, CDR2 ANQGSEA. The V end lost 4 bases, the J end lost 1 base, and 11 bases lay between the germline ends. The CDR3 contains 13 residues. This sequence originates from a girl aged 5-17 years with multiple sclerosis. This sample comprised blood, obtained after autologous hematopoietic stem cell transplantation. The J gene is TRBJ2-7, the V gene TRBV29-1; possible D gene TRBD2, 6 bases. The CDR3 bases are TGCAGCGTTGCCCCGGGACTGTCCTACGAGCAGTACTTC. Its protein is CSVAPGLSYEQYF.